A selection of T cell receptor beta chains follows, all from one sample in a study of tumor-infiltrating lymphocytes in oesophageal squamous cell carcinoma. TCRdb used MiXCR to reprocess the PCR reads, holding one entry per CDR3 protein. The repertoire holds around 22,000 distinct CDR3 sequences, with around a third as singletons. Sequenced sample: esophageal tumor tissue. Receptors originate from a female donor with esophageal squamous cell carcinoma. The CDR3 runs from the conserved cysteine through the conserved F or W. The D gene is left open where the match is weak. Size is omitted from some rows. Given values are once, few, many or a class for expanded clones.

D	V	size	J	DNA	CDR3
TRBD2	TRBV7-2	NA	TRBJ2-3	TGTGCCAGCAGCTCCCAGACTAGCGGGAGATGGGGCACAGATACGCAGTATTTT	CASSSQTSGRWGTDTQYF
NA	TRBV6-1	many	TRBJ2-5	TGTGCCAGCAGCCGACCGAAAGAGACCCAGTACTTC	CASSRPKETQYF
NA	TRBV27	few	TRBJ2-3	TGTGCCAGCAGTTTTACCCTCGGGGATACGCAGTATTTT	CASSFTLGDTQYF
NA	TRBV20-1	NA	TRBJ2-7	TGCAGTGTGACTGGACAGTCCTACGAGCAGTACTTC	CSVTGQSYEQYF
NA	TRBV7-3	few	TRBJ2-1	TGTGCCAGCAGCACCGAAGCGACTCGAGCATGGAATGAGCAGTTCTTC	CASSTEATRAWNEQFF
NA	TRBV12-3/TRBV12-4	few	TRBJ2-5	TGTGCCAGCAGCAAAGGGGAGACCCAGTACTTC	CASSKGETQYF
TRBD2	TRBV11-3	NA	TRBJ2-7	TGTGCCAGCAGCTTAGTAGGTGACCTCCCGGGACTAGCGGCAAGTACCTACGAGCAGTACTTC	CASSLVGDLPGLAASTYEQYF
NA	TRBV13	NA	TRBJ1-2	TGTGCCAGCAGTCCAGGGCGCAGCTATGGCTACACCTTC	CASSPGRSYGYTF
TRBD1	TRBV7-2	medium-sized	TRBJ2-7	TGTGCCAGCAGCTCGACAGGGTACGAGCAGTACTTC	CASSSTGYEQYF
NA	TRBV7-2	many	TRBJ2-1	TGTGCCAGCAGCTCCAGACCACCAGGGAAGCGCGAGCAGTTCTTC	CASSSRPPGKREQFF
NA	TRBV6-1	many	TRBJ1-5	TGTGCCAGCAGTGAACGGGGCCGGGGAGAGCCCCAGCATTTT	CASSERGRGEPQHF
TRBD1	TRBV2	NA	TRBJ2-7	TGTGCCAGCAATGACAGGGGGCCCGGCGAGCAGTACTTC	CASNDRGPGEQYF
NA	TRBV7-2	NA	TRBJ2-5	TGTGCCAGCAGCTTAGTGGGTAGGGAGACCCAGTACTTC	CASSLVGRETQYF
NA	TRBV7-2	NA	TRBJ2-7	TGTGCCAGCAGCTTAGGGGCGGGGCCGTCCTACGAGCAGTACTTC	CASSLGAGPSYEQYF
NA	TRBV5-8	many	TRBJ2-5	TGTGCCAGCAGCCCCAGACAGTCACAAGAGACCCAGTACTTC	CASSPRQSQETQYF
TRBD1	TRBV28	many	TRBJ1-1	TGTGCCAGCAGTTTAGGGACAGGCTCCCTGAACACTGAAGCTTTCTTT	CASSLGTGSLNTEAFF
NA	TRBV7-3	medium-sized	TRBJ2-7	TGTGCCAGCAGCCTCTCCTCGGGGACTTATTACGAGCAGTACTTC	CASSLSSGTYYEQYF
NA	TRBV6-6	NA	TRBJ2-5	TGTGCCAGCAGTTACGGAGTCCCGCACTTC	CASSYGVPHF
TRBD2	TRBV7-3	many	TRBJ2-5	TGTGCCAGCAGCTTAAGTAGCGGGAGGGTTGAGCAGTACTTC	CASSLSSGRVEQYF
NA	TRBV12-3/TRBV12-4	NA	TRBJ2-3	TGTGCCAGCAGGGCGACGGCGGGCACCGGGGAGCTGTATTTT	CASRATAGTGELYF
TRBD1	TRBV7-9	NA	TRBJ2-2	TGTGCCAGCAGCTGGACAGGGGGCCCCTCGGAACGGGAGCTGTTTTTT	CASSWTGGPSERELFF
NA	TRBV14	many	TRBJ2-1	TGTGCCAGCAGCCAAGGTCCTAAACATGAGCAGTTCTTC	CASSQGPKHEQFF
NA	TRBV29-1	NA	TRBJ1-2	TGCAGCGTTGCCGACTATGGCTACACCTTC	CSVADYGYTF
NA	TRBV6-8	NA	TRBJ2-5	TGTGCCAGCAACATCGGGTGGGGGGAGACCCAGTACTTC	CASNIGWGETQYF
NA	TRBV12-3/TRBV12-4	NA	TRBJ1-1	TGTGCCAGCAGTTTGGCGGCAGATCAAGCTTTCTTT	CASSLAADQAFF
NA	TRBV5-1	many	TRBJ1-1	TGCGCCAGCAGCTCGGGTCGGGGTGGGGGGTGGACCACTGAAGCTTTCTTT	CASSSGRGGGWTTEAFF
NA	TRBV24-1	NA	TRBJ2-2	TGTGCCACCAGTGTTTTGAACACCGGGGAGCTGTTTTTT	CATSVLNTGELFF
NA	TRBV5-6	many	TRBJ1-1	TGTGCCAGCAGCCTGCCGACAGGAAACACTGAAGCTTTCTTT	CASSLPTGNTEAFF
NA	TRBV7-2	NA	TRBJ2-3	TGTGCCAGCAGCTTATCGTTAATGAGCACAGATACGCAGTATTTT	CASSLSLMSTDTQYF
NA	TRBV10-1	NA	TRBJ2-5	TGCGCCAGCAGTGAGTCGATTCAGGTCGGGGAGACCCAGTACTTC	CASSESIQVGETQYF
NA	TRBV5-5	many	TRBJ1-6	TGTGCCAGCAGCTTCATGGATTATAATTCACCCCTCCACTTT	CASSFMDYNSPLHF
NA	TRBV7-4	once	TRBJ1-5	TGTGCCAGCAGCCCTTCAGGGGGCAATCAGCCCCAGCATTTT	CASSPSGGNQPQHF
TRBD1	TRBV6-6	many	TRBJ1-6	TGTGCCAGCAGTTACCGGGACAGGGGGAATTCACCCCTCCACTTT	CASSYRDRGNSPLHF